Listed below are T cell receptor beta chains from one sample, sequenced in a study of T cells after yellow fever vaccination. From the 5' RACE reads, TCRdb called clonotypes with MiXCR, one entry per CDR3 protein. Here the sample spans 150,000 to 200,000 distinct CDR3 sequences, 8% to 13% being singletons. Sequenced here: CD8+ T cells sorted from PBMCs, sampled 15 days after the yellow fever booster vaccination. These receptors came from a man aged 18-30 years who received the YFV17D yellow fever vaccine. Both conserved end residues are part of each CDR3. The D gene is left open where the match is weak. Not all rows give a size; the values are once, few, many and, for expanded clones, a class.

V gene	clone size	J gene	D gene	CDR3 length	CDR3 protein	CDR3 DNA
TRBV6-6	few	TRBJ2-5	-	12	CASSYDGETQYF	TGTGCCAGCAGTTACGACGGCGAGACCCAGTACTTC
TRBV20-1	few	TRBJ1-1	TRBD1	14	CSAAVHRGLAEAFF	TGCAGTGCTGCAGTACACAGGGGGTTAGCTGAAGCTTTCTTT
TRBV29-1	few	TRBJ2-1	TRBD1	15	CSVTRQGTLHNEQFF	TGCAGCGTCACGAGACAGGGGACCCTCCACAATGAGCAGTTCTTC
TRBV5-1	few	TRBJ1-1	-	14	CASSWSGRNTEAFF	TGCGCCAGCAGCTGGAGCGGGAGGAACACTGAAGCTTTCTTT
TRBV6-5	few	TRBJ1-6	TRBD1	17	CASSPLMGQGWNSPLHF	TGTGCCAGCAGCCCTTTAATGGGACAGGGGTGGAATTCACCCCTCCACTTT
TRBV4-3	many	TRBJ2-7	-	14	CASSQERTSYEQYF	TGCGCCAGCAGCCAAGAGAGAACCTCCTACGAGCAGTACTTC
TRBV9	few	TRBJ1-4	-	17	CASSVSGNGATNEKLFF	TGTGCCAGCAGCGTATCAGGGAACGGGGCAACTAATGAAAAACTGTTTTTT
TRBV7-2	few	TRBJ2-7	TRBD2	15	CASSISGGASYEQYF	TGTGCCAGCAGTATAAGCGGGGGGGCATCCTACGAGCAGTACTTC
TRBV20-1	few	TRBJ2-4	-	13	CSAGVRTKNIQYF	TGCAGTGCGGGGGTTCGTACCAAAAACATTCAGTACTTC
TRBV4-1	-	TRBJ2-4	TRBD2	20	CASSQDGGFAVSWAKNIQYF	TGCGCCAGCAGCCAAGACGGGGGGTTTGCGGTTTCTTGGGCCAAAAACATTCAGTACTTC
TRBV11-2	-	TRBJ2-2	-	15	CASSYRVGDTGELFF	TGTGCCAGCAGCTACAGGGTGGGCGACACCGGGGAGCTGTTTTTT
TRBV7-2	few	TRBJ1-6	-	14	CASSLGTAGSPLHF	TGTGCCAGCAGCTTAGGGACCGCGGGTTCACCCCTCCACTTT
TRBV7-9	few	TRBJ1-6	-	16	CASSLDWEVYDSPLHF	TGTGCCAGCAGCTTAGACTGGGAGGTATATGATTCACCCCTCCACTTT
TRBV2	-	TRBJ2-1	-	12	CASIEGYNEQFF	TGTGCCAGCATTGAAGGGTACAATGAGCAGTTCTTC
TRBV4-1	many	TRBJ2-1	TRBD2	15	CASSQEGGTYNEQFF	TGCGCCAGCAGCCAAGAGGGGGGGACCTACAATGAGCAGTTCTTC
TRBV6-2/TRBV6-3	few	TRBJ2-2	TRBD1	15	CASRPDRGWGGELFF	TGTGCCAGCAGACCCGACAGGGGATGGGGCGGGGAGCTGTTTTTT
TRBV7-2	-	TRBJ2-5	-	15	CASSPRPRGGETQYF	TGTGCCAGCAGCCCCCGGCCTAGAGGGGGAGAGACCCAGTACTTC
TRBV6-1	many	TRBJ2-1	TRBD2	15	CASNPSGGSYNEQFF	TGTGCCAGCAACCCTAGCGGGGGCTCCTACAATGAGCAGTTCTTC
TRBV12-3/TRBV12-4	-	TRBJ2-1	-	12	CASKGYGNEQFF	TGTGCCAGCAAGGGCTACGGCAATGAGCAGTTCTTC
TRBV6-5	many	TRBJ2-1	-	14	CASSYRAWDNEQFF	TGTGCCAGCAGTTATCGCGCGTGGGACAATGAGCAGTTCTTC
TRBV7-9	few	TRBJ2-5	TRBD1	15	CASSDRDRVSETQYF	TGTGCCAGCAGCGACCGGGACAGGGTTTCTGAGACCCAGTACTTC
TRBV7-9	-	TRBJ1-2	-	15	CASSPLMAPNYGYTF	TGTGCCAGCTCACCCCTCATGGCCCCTAACTATGGCTACACCTTC
TRBV6-2/TRBV6-3	-	TRBJ1-2	TRBD1	15	CASRPGQSSNYGYTF	TGTGCCAGCAGGCCGGGACAGAGCTCTAACTATGGCTACACCTTC
TRBV11-2	few	TRBJ2-2	-	13	CASSLGRLGELFF	TGTGCCAGCAGCTTAGGCCGCCTCGGGGAGCTGTTTTTT
TRBV5-1	few	TRBJ2-5	TRBD1	13	CASSGDREETQYF	TGCGCCAGCAGCGGTGACAGGGAAGAGACCCAGTACTTC
TRBV29-1	-	TRBJ2-1	-	13	CSVRTSLGYEQFF	TGCAGCGTTCGGACCAGTCTTGGGTATGAGCAGTTCTTC
TRBV6-5	few	TRBJ2-7	-	15	CASSPDGQAGDEQYF	TGTGCCAGCAGTCCAGACGGACAGGCGGGGGACGAGCAGTACTTC
TRBV29-1	few	TRBJ1-2	-	15	CSVDLRGAKVDGYTF	TGCAGCGTTGACCTTCGGGGGGCGAAGGTTGATGGCTACACCTTC
TRBV10-2	few	TRBJ2-7	TRBD1	13	CASRDDRGYEQYF	TGCGCCAGCAGGGACGACAGGGGCTACGAGCAGTACTTC
TRBV20-1	-	TRBJ2-1	TRBD2	14	CSASTGGYYNEQFF	TGCAGTGCTAGCACGGGGGGATACTACAATGAGCAGTTCTTC
TRBV6-5	-	TRBJ2-5	-	15	CASSYFTRGEETQYF	TGTGCCAGCAGTTACTTTACGAGGGGGGAAGAGACCCAGTACTTC
TRBV28	-	TRBJ1-1	-	12	CASSPFGAEAFF	TGTGCCAGCAGTCCCTTCGGGGCTGAAGCTTTCTTT
TRBV21-1	-	TRBJ1-2	-	13	CASSKGGNYGYTF	TGTGCCAGCAGCAAAGGCGGAAACTATGGCTACACCTTC
TRBV7-2	many	TRBJ2-5	-	12	CASSYAGETQYF	TGTGCCAGCAGCTACGCGGGAGAGACCCAGTACTTC
TRBV2	few	TRBJ2-7	-	11	CASSEFYEQYF	TGTGCCAGCAGTGAATTCTACGAGCAGTACTTC
TRBV15	many	TRBJ2-1	TRBD2	14	CATSSRLADNEQFF	TGTGCCACCAGCAGTCGTCTAGCGGACAATGAGCAGTTCTTC
TRBV6-1	-	TRBJ2-7	TRBD2	13	CASKRLAGGEQYF	TGTGCCAGCAAGCGGCTAGCGGGAGGCGAGCAGTACTTC
TRBV24-1	-	TRBJ1-1	-	11	CATTDGTEAFF	TGTGCCACAACCGACGGCACTGAAGCTTTCTTT
TRBV7-6	many	TRBJ2-2	TRBD1	16	CASSSSRTGNTGELFF	TGTGCCAGCAGCTCGTCGAGGACAGGAAACACCGGGGAGCTGTTTTTT
TRBV9	few	TRBJ1-1	-	14	CASSPGGHPTEAFF	TGTGCCAGCAGCCCCGGAGGGCACCCCACTGAAGCTTTCTTT
TRBV6-2/TRBV6-3	few	TRBJ2-2	-	16	CASSYSWGAGTGELFF	TGTGCCAGCAGTTACTCCTGGGGGGCCGGCACCGGGGAGCTGTTTTTT
TRBV12-3/TRBV12-4	few	TRBJ2-1	TRBD2	18	CASSLGGLDLKSYNEQFF	TGTGCCAGCAGTTTAGGTGGACTAGATTTAAAGTCCTACAATGAGCAGTTCTTC
TRBV9	many	TRBJ1-2	TRBD1	14	CASSSAGTVYGYTF	TGTGCCAGCAGCTCAGCTGGGACAGTATATGGCTACACCTTC
TRBV29-1	-	TRBJ1-2	-	14	CSVEATQGLGGYTF	TGCAGCGTTGAAGCAACCCAGGGTTTGGGTGGCTACACCTTC
TRBV7-9	-	TRBJ2-7	-	17	CASSSDGVRGSTYEQYF	TGTGCCAGCAGCTCAGACGGGGTCAGGGGTTCGACCTACGAGCAGTACTTC
TRBV4-3	-	TRBJ2-1	TRBD2	18	CASSQGRMTSSPYNEQFF	TGCGCCAGCAGCCAAGGTCGAATGACTAGCAGTCCCTACAATGAGCAGTTCTTC
TRBV2	-	TRBJ2-1	-	13	CASDRRSYNEQFF	TGTGCCAGCGACAGGCGTTCCTACAATGAGCAGTTCTTC
TRBV7-9	-	TRBJ2-5	-	15	CASRYGGPQEETQYF	TGTGCCAGCAGATATGGGGGACCGCAAGAAGAGACCCAGTACTTC
TRBV5-1	few	TRBJ2-5	-	14	CASRTLPLPETQYF	TGCGCCAGCAGGACGCTCCCCCTCCCAGAGACCCAGTACTTC